What follows describes a single T cell receptor (beta chain). The sample is drawn from a study of blood T cell repertoires in COVID-19. Seattle patients were enrolled during active infection and followed longitudinally. TCRdb keeps only in-frame clones here, not all; method: immunoSEQ multiplex PCR. The sample comprises 450,000 or so clones, roughly 87% of which are singletons, and approximately 0.9% rests with the top ten. CDR3 length: 13 amino acids. V dropped 1 base and J dropped 4 bases, with 7 bases sitting between them. Germline V gene lookup returns CDR1 LGHDT and CDR2 YNNKEL (reference sequence).

The TCR comes from a man younger than 35 with COVID-19, enrolled during active disease. The chain uses TRBV3-1 (or the pseudogene TRBV3-2) and TRBJ1-1; D remains ambiguous. Material for sequencing was peripheral blood. The DNA of the CDR3 is TGTGCCAGCAGCCAAGGTGCGGGCACTGAAGCTTTCTTT. This sequence encodes CASSQGAGTEAFF.